The next 28 T cell receptor beta chains were all read from a single sample in a study of blood T cell repertoires in COVID-19. The protocol was immunoSEQ multiplex PCR, while the TCRdb copy is restricted to in-frame clones and leaves out a portion. The sample carries roughly 250,000 clones, 75% to 90% recorded once. Sequenced sample: peripheral blood. The receptor set was obtained from a man between 60 and 75 years old who had recovered from COVID-19.

This clone is a singleton in its sample. The chain combines TRBV7-2 with TRBJ2-2, with 9 positions matching TRBD2. The V gene end was trimmed by 9 bases and the J gene end by 6 bases; junction bases not matched to a gene: 14. The CDR3 is 16 amino acids. The germline V gene has CDR1 SGHTA and CDR2 FQGNSA. The CDR3 protein is CARREKWRGGAGELFF. CDR3 coding DNA: TGTGCCAGGCGAGAAAAATGGCGGGGGGGCGCCGGGGAGCTGTTTTTT.

This chain connects TRBV6-5 to TRBJ2-2; D possibly corresponds to TRBD2 (7 bases). The V end was cut by 4 bases, the J end by 4 bases, with 10 bases between. The length of the CDR3 is 14 residues. Germline CDR1 and CDR2: MNHEY and SVGAGI. This chain's CDR3 is CASSFRGATGELFF. In nucleotides, the CDR3 is TGTGCCAGCAGTTTCCGGGGGGCCACCGGGGAGCTGTTTTTT.

This sequence joins TRBV24-1 and TRBJ2-3; the D gene is possibly TRBD2 (6 bases). CDR3 length equals 15 residues. V gave up 9 bases and J gave up 5 bases, with 20 bases separating them. Per the germline V gene, CDR1 is KGHDR and CDR2 is SFDVKD. The CDR3 region is CATGGNSGGRDTQYF. The CDR3 DNA follows: TGTGCCACCGGTGGGAATAGCGGTGGTAGAGATACGCAGTATTTT.

The V gene is TRBV2, the J gene TRBJ1-1; tentative D call: TRBD1 (5 bases). Trimming stripped 2 bases from V and 4 bases from J, with 14 bases between. This CDR3 comprises 15 residues. The germline V gene encodes CDR1 SNHLY and CDR2 FYNNEI. As DNA, the CDR3 is TGTGCCAGCAGTGAATACGTCCGGGGGGGCACTGAAGCTTTCTTT. Amino acid sequence: CASSEYVRGGTEAFF.

The rearrangement links TRBV2 to TRBJ2-4, with D possibly being TRBD2 (5 bases). The CDR3 has 16 amino acids. Germline CDR1 SNHLY, CDR2 FYNNEI. Trimming removed 3 bases at V and 0 bases at J, with 12 bases between. DNA for the CDR3: TGTGCCAGCAGTGATGTCCTGCGGGTAGCCAAAAACATTCAGTACTTC. It codes for CASSDVLRVAKNIQYF.

This clone was seen more than once but under ten times. The chain links TRBV6-1 to TRBJ2-1; D perhaps matches TRBD2 (6 bases). Per the germline V gene, CDR1 is MNHNS and CDR2 is SASEGT. There are 14 residues in the CDR3. Trimming removed 2 bases at V and 6 bases at J, with 11 bases between. The CDR3 reads CASSETEGVNEQFF. CDR3 coding DNA: TGTGCCAGCAGTGAAACGGAGGGAGTCAATGAGCAGTTCTTC.

The chain is built from TRBV5-6 and TRBJ2-1, with 8 bases that match TRBD2. Germline V gene sequence: CDR1 SGHDT, CDR2 YYEEEE. The CDR3 consists of 19 residues. J lost 0 bases, V lost 8 bases, and 19 bases had no gene match. CDR3 bases: TGTGCCAGTGCGATCCGGGGGGGTGCTTTCCCGAGCTCCTACAATGAGCAGTTCTTC. Translated: CASAIRGGAFPSSYNEQFF.

The chain joins TRBV6-5 to TRBJ2-7, with 11 bases identical to TRBD1. This CDR3 is built from 15 residues. CDR1 and CDR2 from the germline V gene are MNHEY and SVGAGI. The V and J ends lost 5 bases and 2 bases, in that order; junction bases with no gene match: 5. The CDR3, as DNA: TGTGCCAGCAGTAGACCGGGACAGGGGGCCTACGAGCAGTACTTC. This sequence encodes CASSRPGQGAYEQYF.

This chain joins TRBV7-9 and TRBJ1-1; 9 bases are a match to TRBD1. This CDR3 region has 15 residues. Germline V gives CDR1 SEHNR, CDR2 FQNEAQ (reference sequence). V lost 5 bases and J lost 5; bases outside the gene matches: 9. Here the CDR3 reads CASSLGVGQGTEAFF. The CDR3 coding sequence is TGTGCCAGCAGCCTAGGGGTTGGACAGGGGACTGAAGCTTTCTTT.

The V gene is TRBV19, the J gene TRBJ2-2; 8 bases match TRBD1. The germline CDR1 and CDR2 sequences are LNHDA and SQIVND (reference sequence). Losses at the gene ends were 0 bases for V and 4 bases for J; bases not matched to a gene: 4. CDR3 length equals 16 residues. The CDR3 sequence: CASSIDQGAATGELFF. The CDR3 DNA reads TGTGCCAGTAGTATAGACCAGGGGGCGGCCACCGGGGAGCTGTTTTTT.

The chain recombines TRBV6-5 with TRBJ1-1, with D tentatively TRBD1 (6 bases). The CDR3 extends over 11 amino acids. The ends were cut back, 6 bases at V and 8 bases at J, with 10 bases in the middle. Germline CDR1 is MNHEY and CDR2 is SVGAGI. Here the CDR3 reads CASRFGQEAFF. The DNA for the CDR3 is TGTGCCAGCAGATTTGGACAGGAAGCTTTCTTT.

This clone was picked up one time. V usage is TRBV12-5 and J usage is TRBJ2-2; D is perhaps TRBD1 (6 bases). Per germline, CDR1 LGHNT and CDR2 FRNRAP. This CDR3 has 14 amino acids. Trimming shortened V by 6 bases and J by 4 bases, and 12 bases separated the two germline ends. This chain's CDR3 is CASGVGGSTGELFF. The CDR3 DNA sequence: TGTGCTAGTGGAGTAGGGGGAAGCACCGGGGAGCTGTTTTTT.

The chain combines TRBV18 with TRBJ1-5; 8 bases map to TRBD1. The junction had 6 bases not matched to a gene; V was cut back by 3 bases and J by 5 bases. CDR3 size: 15 residues. CDR1 KGHSH and CDR2 LQKENI come from the germline V gene. As DNA, the CDR3 is TGTGCCAGCTCACCTGGGACAGGCAACTATCAGCCCCAGCATTTT. Translation: CASSPGTGNYQPQHF.

This chain connects TRBV19 to TRBJ2-6; D remains ambiguous. CDR1 is LNHDA, CDR2 SQIVND, per germline (reference sequence). The CDR3 consists of 15 residues. V lost 7 bases and J lost 3, with 13 bases in between. The CDR3 protein is CASTRQAFGANVLTF. DNA for the CDR3: TGTGCCAGTACCCGCCAAGCCTTTGGGGCCAACGTCCTGACTTTC.

DNA for the CDR3: TGCGCCAGCAGCTTGGAAGGGGGTGGCACAGATACGCAGTATTTT. Its protein is CASSLEGGGTDTQYF. The V call is TRBV5-1, the J call TRBJ2-3, with a weak D call TRBD1 (6 bases). Trimming took off 0 bases at V and 1 base at J, with 9 bases between the two ends. The CDR3 totals 15 residues. The germline V gene encodes CDR1 SGHRS and CDR2 YFSETQ.

The V gene is TRBV10-1, the J gene TRBJ1-1; D unresolved. V gave up 5 bases and J gave up 2 bases, with 12 bases separating them. Germline assignment: CDR1 WNHNN and CDR2 SYGVQD (reference sequence). CDR3 size: 14 residues. DNA for the CDR3: TGCGCCAGCAGTCAGAATATAGCCAACACTGAAGCTTTCTTT. Translation gives CASSQNIANTEAFF.

This clone was found once. The CDR3 spells CASSLRGRDNSPLHF. CDR3 in DNA: TGTGCCAGCAGTTTGAGGGGGCGTGATAATTCACCCCTCCACTTT. This chain links TRBV27 with TRBJ1-6; 7 bases line up with TRBD1. Germline CDR1 MNHEY, CDR2 SMNVEV (reference sequence). J was trimmed by 5 bases and V by 3 bases; bases with no gene match: 4. CDR3 size: 15 residues.

The rearrangement uses TRBV6-1 and TRBJ1-2; TRBD1 matches at 7 bases. V lost 2 bases and J lost 2; bases outside the gene matches: 2. This CDR3 comprises 14 residues. Per the germline V gene, CDR1 is MNHNS and CDR2 is SASEGT. This CDR3 reads CASSETDRNYGYTF. The CDR3 DNA follows: TGTGCCAGCAGTGAAACGGACAGGAACTATGGCTACACCTTC.

The chain is built from TRBV19 and TRBJ1-6, with D unresolved. In germline, CDR1 is LNHDA, CDR2 SQIVND (reference sequence). Trimming stripped 6 bases from V and 7 bases from J, with 13 bases between. The CDR3 has 14 amino acids. The CDR3 DNA sequence: TGTGCCAGTAGCCCAATCTATATGAATTCACCCCTCCACTTT. As protein: CASSPIYMNSPLHF.

CDR3 residues: CASSAGSSGWNEQFF. Here the CDR3 DNA reads TGCGCCAGCAGCGCCGGGTCTAGCGGATGGAATGAGCAGTTCTTC. The chain recombines TRBV10-1 with TRBJ2-1, with TRBD2 matching 7 bases. Germline V CDR1 and CDR2: WNHNN, SYGVQD (reference sequence). This CDR3 is 15 amino acids long. Trimming cost V 6 bases and J 7 bases; bases outside gene matches: 12.

The rearrangement joins TRBV7-9 to TRBJ2-1; 8 positions match TRBD2. Germline V gene data show CDR1 as SEHNR and CDR2 as FQNEAQ (reference sequence). V lost 1 base and J lost 6; bases outside the gene matches: 5. The CDR3 is made up of 15 amino acids. CDR3 coding DNA: TGTGCCAGCAGCTTAGGGACTAGCATTGGCAATGAGCAGTTCTTC. Encoded protein: CASSLGTSIGNEQFF.

Concerning this clone itself: Sequence at one end of the junction differs from germline and may be a read error. The V call is TRBV29-1, the J call TRBJ1-1; no firm D call. Germline assignment: CDR1 SQVTM and CDR2 ANQGSEA. CDR3 length equals 10 residues. The CDR3 DNA follows: TGCAGCGTTGGGGCAGCTTTGTTTCTCTTT. Amino acid sequence: CSVGAALFLF.

This clone came up once. The CDR3 DNA sequence: TGCGCCAGCAGCCAAGAGACAGGTCCTCCTAACTATGGCTACACCTTC. Its protein product is CASSQETGPPNYGYTF. The chain has TRBV4-1 and TRBJ1-2; a possible D gene is TRBD1 (6 bases). This CDR3 region has 16 residues. Trimming removed 0 bases at V and 0 bases at J, with 11 bases between. CDR1 and CDR2 from the germline V gene are MGHRA and YSYEKL.

Written as DNA, the CDR3 is TGTGCCAGCAGCTTAGTCGACGGGGTTCACTATGGCTACACCTTC. Encoded protein: CASSLVDGVHYGYTF. The rearrangement joins TRBV11-2 to TRBJ1-2; no clear D gene. Trimming removed 1 base at V and 3 bases at J, with 12 bases between. This CDR3 has 15 amino acids. CDR1 SGHAT and CDR2 FQNNGV come from the germline V gene.

The J gene is TRBJ2-3, the V gene TRBV24-1; D may be TRBD1 (6 bases). The germline CDR1 and CDR2 sequences are KGHDR and SFDVKD. With 4 bases removed from V and 7 bases from J, the gap between germline ends came to 11 bases. This CDR3 spans 13 amino acids. Here the CDR3 reads CATSDSGHHTQYF. CDR3 nucleotides: TGTGCCACCAGTGACTCGGGACATCATACGCAGTATTTT.

V and J are TRBV4-1 and TRBJ1-2, with a weak D call TRBD1 (5 bases). From germline, CDR1 is MGHRA and CDR2 YSYEKL. With 4 bases removed from V and 4 bases from J, the gap between germline ends came to 16 bases. The CDR3 loop spans 15 amino acids. The CDR3 bases are TGCGCCAGCAGCCTCCGGGTCCAGGGTGGCTATGGCTACACCTTC. Protein sequence: CASSLRVQGGYGYTF.

The chain links TRBV5-1 to TRBJ1-2; D is unresolved. From germline, CDR1 is SGHRS and CDR2 YFSETQ. This CDR3 region has 13 residues. V gave up 4 bases and J gave up 4 bases, with 11 bases separating them. The CDR3 sequence is CASSSGSSYGYTF. The CDR3 nucleotides read TGCGCCAGCAGCAGCGGGTCTAGCTATGGCTACACCTTC.

The chain joins TRBV24-1 to TRBJ2-1; a possible D gene is TRBD2 (6 bases). Germline lookup yields CDR1 KGHDR and CDR2 SFDVKD. Trimming stripped 5 bases from V and 6 bases from J, with 10 bases between. This CDR3 is 13 amino acids long. This CDR3 reads CATSVGTPNEQFF. CDR3 bases: TGTGCCACCAGTGTAGGGACTCCCAATGAGCAGTTCTTC.